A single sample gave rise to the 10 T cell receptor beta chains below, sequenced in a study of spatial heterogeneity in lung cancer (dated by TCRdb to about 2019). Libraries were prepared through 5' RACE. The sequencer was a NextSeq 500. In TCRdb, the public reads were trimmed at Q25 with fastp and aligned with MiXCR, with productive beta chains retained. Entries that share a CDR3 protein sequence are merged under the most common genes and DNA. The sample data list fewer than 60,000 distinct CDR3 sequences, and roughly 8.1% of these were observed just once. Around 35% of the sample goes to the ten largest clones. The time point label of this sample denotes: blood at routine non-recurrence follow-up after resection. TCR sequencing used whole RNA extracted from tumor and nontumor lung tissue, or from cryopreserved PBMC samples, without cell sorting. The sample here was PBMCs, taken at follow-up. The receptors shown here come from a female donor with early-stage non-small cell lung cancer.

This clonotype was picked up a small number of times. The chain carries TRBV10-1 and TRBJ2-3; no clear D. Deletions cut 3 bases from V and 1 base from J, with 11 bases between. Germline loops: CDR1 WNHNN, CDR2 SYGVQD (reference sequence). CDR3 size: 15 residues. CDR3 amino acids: CASSDGGPGTDTQYF. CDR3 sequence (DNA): TGCGCCAGCAGTGATGGCGGCCCGGGCACAGATACGCAGTATTTT.

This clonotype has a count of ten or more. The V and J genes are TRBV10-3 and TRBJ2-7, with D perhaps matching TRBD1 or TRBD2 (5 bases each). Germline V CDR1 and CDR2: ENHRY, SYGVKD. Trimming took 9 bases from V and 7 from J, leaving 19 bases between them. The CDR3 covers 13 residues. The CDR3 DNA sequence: TGTGCCATAAGCCAGGGCACCCCGGGAGAGCAGTACTTC. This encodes CAISQGTPGEQYF.

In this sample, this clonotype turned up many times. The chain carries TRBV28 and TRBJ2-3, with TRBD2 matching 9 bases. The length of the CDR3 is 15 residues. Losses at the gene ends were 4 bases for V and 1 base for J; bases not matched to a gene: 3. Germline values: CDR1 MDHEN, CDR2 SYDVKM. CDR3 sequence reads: CASSSAGGGTDTQYF. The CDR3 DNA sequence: TGTGCCAGCAGTTCAGCGGGGGGAGGCACAGATACGCAGTATTTT.

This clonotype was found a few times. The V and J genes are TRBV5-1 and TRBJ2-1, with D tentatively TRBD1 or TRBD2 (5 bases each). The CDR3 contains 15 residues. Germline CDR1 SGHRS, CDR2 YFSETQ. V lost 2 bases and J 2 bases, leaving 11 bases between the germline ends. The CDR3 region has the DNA TGCGCCAGCAGCTTTCAGGGAGAGCCCTACAATGAGCAGTTCTTC. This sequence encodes CASSFQGEPYNEQFF.

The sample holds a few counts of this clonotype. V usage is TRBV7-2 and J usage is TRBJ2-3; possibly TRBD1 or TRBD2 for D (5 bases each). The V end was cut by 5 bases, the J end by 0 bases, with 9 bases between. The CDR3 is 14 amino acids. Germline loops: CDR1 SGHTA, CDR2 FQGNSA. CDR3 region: CASSRDVSTDTQYF. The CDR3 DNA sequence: TGTGCCAGCAGCCGGGACGTTAGCACAGATACGCAGTATTTT.

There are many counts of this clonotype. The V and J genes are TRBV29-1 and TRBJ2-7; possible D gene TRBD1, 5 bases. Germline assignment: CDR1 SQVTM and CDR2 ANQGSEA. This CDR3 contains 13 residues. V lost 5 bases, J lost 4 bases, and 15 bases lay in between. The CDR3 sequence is CSVQGLGPYEQYF. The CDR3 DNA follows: TGCAGCGTTCAGGGCCTGGGGCCTTACGAGCAGTACTTC.

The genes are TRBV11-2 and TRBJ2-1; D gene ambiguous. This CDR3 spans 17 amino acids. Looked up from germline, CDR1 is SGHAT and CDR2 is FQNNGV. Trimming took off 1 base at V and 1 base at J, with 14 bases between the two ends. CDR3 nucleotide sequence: TGTGCCAGCAGCTTAGGTAAAGTCAGGCCTTCCTACAATGAGCAGTTCTTC. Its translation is CASSLGKVRPSYNEQFF. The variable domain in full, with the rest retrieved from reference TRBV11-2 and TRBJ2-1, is EAGVAQSPRYKIIEKRQSVAFWCNPISGHATLYWYQQILGQGPKLLIQFQNNGVVDDSQLPKDRFSAERLKGVDSTLKIQPAKLEDSAVYLCASSLGKVRPSYNEQFFGPGTRLTVL.

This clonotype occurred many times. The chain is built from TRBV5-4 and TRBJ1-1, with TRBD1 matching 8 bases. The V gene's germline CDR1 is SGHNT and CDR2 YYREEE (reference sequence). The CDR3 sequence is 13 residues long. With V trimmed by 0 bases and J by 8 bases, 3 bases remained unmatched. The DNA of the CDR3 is TGTGCCAGCAGCTTGGACAGGGGGAGAGAAGCTTTCTTT. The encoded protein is CASSLDRGREAFF.

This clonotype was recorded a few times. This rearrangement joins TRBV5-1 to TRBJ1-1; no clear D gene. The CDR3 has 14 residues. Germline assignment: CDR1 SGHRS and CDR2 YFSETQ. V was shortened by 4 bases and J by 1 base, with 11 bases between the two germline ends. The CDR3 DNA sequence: TGCGCCAGCAGCCCAACTGCCGGGAACACTGAAGCTTTCTTT. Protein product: CASSPTAGNTEAFF.

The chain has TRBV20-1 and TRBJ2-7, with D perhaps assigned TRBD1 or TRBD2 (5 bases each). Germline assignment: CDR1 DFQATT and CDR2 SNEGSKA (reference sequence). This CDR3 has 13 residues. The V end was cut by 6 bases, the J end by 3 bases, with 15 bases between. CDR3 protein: CSARPGRVYEQYF. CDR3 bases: TGCAGTGCGAGGCCGGGACGAGTCTACGAGCAGTACTTC.